The 29 T cell receptor beta chains below all came from one sample that was sequenced in a study of blood T cell repertoires in COVID-19 (dated by TCRdb to 2018 to 2021). Libraries were constructed by the immunoSEQ multiplex PCR assay. The clones in this table, taken by TCRdb from immuneACCESS, are in-frame only. Not every clone is retained; where verified, under half of the shortfall comes from an unresolved V gene, and the cause of the rest is unknown. The sample table records a few hundred thousand clones; approximately 83% of these occur just once. The ten largest clones take up roughly 3.5% of the sample. The sequenced sample was PBMCs or T cells enriched from blood (not recorded which). Every receptor here comes from a woman aged 55-70 years who had recovered from COVID-19.

The chain joins TRBV4-1 to TRBJ2-3, with TRBD2 matching over 9 bases. This CDR3 region has 16 residues. Per germline, CDR1 MGHRA and CDR2 YSYEKL. V shed 4 bases and J 2 bases; nucleotides not matched to a gene: 7. CDR3 region: CASSPWPSGNTDTQYF. The CDR3 DNA sequence: TGCGCCAGCAGCCCCTGGCCTAGCGGGAACACAGATACGCAGTATTTT.

This clone was seen a single time. This chain connects TRBV10-3 to TRBJ1-1; D perhaps matches TRBD1 (5 bases). V lost 0 bases, J lost 4 bases, and 15 bases lay in between. Germline CDR1 and CDR2: ENHRY and SYGVKD. The length of the CDR3 is 16 residues. The CDR3 spells CAISESTTGGTTEAFF. As DNA, the CDR3 is TGTGCCATCAGTGAGTCGACGACCGGGGGGACCACTGAAGCTTTCTTT.

CDR3 protein: CASSPPTQVYGYTF. CDR3 nucleotides: TGTGCCAGCTCACCACCGACACAAGTATATGGCTACACCTTC. The chain links TRBV18 to TRBJ1-2; no firm D call. Looked up from germline, CDR1 is KGHSH and CDR2 is LQKENI. The length of the CDR3 is 14 residues. Trimming took 0 bases from V and 5 from J, leaving 10 bases between them.

The chain couples TRBV5-1 to TRBJ2-1; 12 bases agree with TRBD2. Germline assignment: CDR1 SGHRS and CDR2 YFSETQ. The CDR3 contains 16 residues. J lost 7 bases, V lost 0 bases, and 5 bases had no gene match. CDR3 sequence (DNA): TGCGCCAGCAGCTTGGGGACTAGCGGGATAGGAAATGAGCAGTTCTTC. Its translation: CASSLGTSGIGNEQFF.

The V gene is TRBV3-1 (or the pseudogene TRBV3-2), the J gene TRBJ2-1; perhaps TRBD2 as D (6 bases). Germline V lookup: CDR1 LGHDT, CDR2 YNNKEL (reference sequence). Trimming stripped 6 bases from V and 0 bases from J, with 12 bases between. The CDR3 runs to 15 residues. The CDR3: CASSLRESSYNEQFF. CDR3 in DNA: TGTGCCAGCAGTCTCCGGGAGAGCTCCTACAATGAGCAGTTCTTC.

The chain combines TRBV3-1 (or the pseudogene TRBV3-2) with TRBJ1-3, with D hard to call. Germline V gene sequence: CDR1 LGHDT, CDR2 YNNKEL (reference sequence). CDR3 length: 16 residues. V was pared by 4 bases and J by 0 bases, with 13 bases between. The CDR3 sequence is CASSRGGRASGNTIYF. DNA for the CDR3: TGTGCCAGCAGCCGGGGAGGTCGGGCCTCTGGAAACACCATATATTTT.

The genes are TRBV14 and TRBJ2-7, with 7 positions matching TRBD1. The V gene's germline CDR1 is SGHDN and CDR2 FVKESK. The CDR3 contains 15 residues. The ends lost 3 bases at V and 3 bases at J; junction bases unmatched: 8. The CDR3 bases are TGTGCCAGCAGCCAGAGACAGGGTAAAGGCTACGAGCAGTACTTC. This translates into CASSQRQGKGYEQYF.

This chain uses TRBV6-5 with TRBJ1-5; the D gene is possibly TRBD1 (5 bases). The V end lost 2 bases, the J end lost 6 bases, and 8 bases lay between the germline ends. The germline gives CDR1 MNHEY, CDR2 SVGAGI. This CDR3 has 13 residues. The CDR3 DNA follows: TGTGCCAGCAGTTACGACAGATCTCAGCCCCAGCATTTT. As protein: CASSYDRSQPQHF.

This clone has a single count. The same CDR3 can be traced to other DNA sequences in this sample. V gene TRBV6-5 combines with J gene TRBJ2-7; 7 nucleotides agree with TRBD2. Per the germline V gene, CDR1 is MNHEY and CDR2 is SVGAGI. Trimming removed 0 bases from V and 0 bases from J; junction bases left unmatched: 5. This CDR3 contains 16 residues. The DNA of the CDR3 is TGTGCCAGCAGTTACTCAAGCGGGGAGAGCTCCTACGAGCAGTACTTC. Translation: CASSYSSGESSYEQYF.

The V gene is TRBV4-3, the J gene TRBJ2-2; 8 bases fit TRBD1. The CDR3 length is 17 residues. Looked up from germline, CDR1 is LGHNA and CDR2 is YSLEER. The V gene end was trimmed by 0 bases and the J gene end by 4 bases; junction bases not matched to a gene: 7. The CDR3 sequence is CASSQEGQGWGTGELFF. The CDR3 DNA reads as TGCGCCAGCAGCCAAGAAGGACAGGGTTGGGGCACCGGGGAGCTGTTTTTT.

The chain combines TRBV7-8 with TRBJ2-7; 8 positions agree with TRBD2. V lost 5 bases to trimming and J lost 3 bases; unmatched junction nucleotides: 9. CDR1 and CDR2 from the germline V gene are SGHVS and FQNEAQ. This CDR3 has 15 residues. CDR3 nucleotide sequence: TGTGCCAGCAGCATACGGGGGGGACGAGTCTACGAGCAGTACTTC. It codes for CASSIRGGRVYEQYF.

The V gene is TRBV7-7, the J gene TRBJ2-5, with 11 nucleotides matching TRBD2. Germline V gene lookup returns CDR1 SSHAT and CDR2 FNYEAQ (reference sequence). With 4 bases clipped from V and 4 bases from J, the junction kept 8 bases outside the gene matches. The CDR3 consists of 16 residues. Written as DNA, the CDR3 is TGTGCCAGCAGCTGGGGTAGCGGGGGGGCCTCAGAGACCCAGTACTTC. It is translated as CASSWGSGGASETQYF.

The chain uses TRBV4-2 and TRBJ1-2; D is unresolved. The CDR3 has 15 amino acids. Germline assignment: CDR1 LGHNA and CDR2 YNFKEQ. Trimming shortened V by 2 bases and J by 1 base, and 11 bases separated the two germline ends. In nucleotides, the CDR3 is TGTGCCAGCAGCCAAAACGAAGCACTTAACTATGGCTACACCTTC. This codes for CASSQNEALNYGYTF.

This clone was detected a few times. J is TRBJ2-7 and V is TRBV5-6; 11 nucleotides line up with TRBD2. CDR3 length: 15 amino acids. The germline CDR1 and CDR2 sequences are SGHDT and YYEEEE. After removal of 1 base from V and 3 bases from J, the junction contained 3 bases not matched to a gene. The CDR3 loop is CASSLTSGSFYEQYF. The CDR3 DNA sequence: TGTGCCAGCAGCTTGACTAGCGGGAGTTTCTACGAGCAGTACTTC.

The chain is built from TRBV11-2 and TRBJ2-1; 11 bases are a match to TRBD2. The CDR3 runs to 16 residues. With 3 bases clipped from V and 4 bases from J, the junction kept 5 bases outside the gene matches. Germline CDR1 SGHAT, CDR2 FQNNGV. CDR3 bases: TGTGCCAGCAGCTTCTCTCTAGCGGGAGGTTACAATGAGCAGTTCTTC. Translating it yields CASSFSLAGGYNEQFF.

The chain links TRBV5-6 to TRBJ2-1; TRBD2 agrees at 9 bases. The trim removed 0 bases at V and 5 bases at J, leaving 3 bases unmatched. CDR1 and CDR2 (germline): SGHDT, YYEEEE. The CDR3 covers 15 residues. CDR3 sequence reads: CASSLVLAGNNEQFF. CDR3 DNA sequence: TGTGCCAGCAGCTTGGTCCTAGCGGGAAACAATGAGCAGTTCTTC.

This chain links TRBV14 with TRBJ2-1, with a tentative D call TRBD2 (6 bases). Germline CDR1 reads SGHDN; CDR2 reads FVKESK. This CDR3 has 16 amino acids. The V and J ends lost 2 bases and 0 bases respectively, with 11 bases between them. This chain's CDR3 is CASSQWRGSSYNEQFF. CDR3 sequence (DNA): TGTGCCAGCAGCCAATGGCGGGGTAGCTCCTACAATGAGCAGTTCTTC.

This clone was observed a handful of times. This chain joins TRBV9 and TRBJ1-5; D possibly corresponds to TRBD1 (5 bases). Deletions cut 3 bases from V and 6 bases from J, with 10 bases between. Germline CDR1 SGDLS, CDR2 YYNGEE. The CDR3 runs to 13 residues. This CDR3 is CASSEGISQPQHF. CDR3 DNA sequence: TGTGCCAGCAGCGAGGGGATAAGTCAGCCCCAGCATTTT.

This clone was observed a handful of times. V gene TRBV3-1 (or the pseudogene TRBV3-2) combines with J gene TRBJ2-3; TRBD2 matches at 10 bases. In germline, CDR1 is LGHDT, CDR2 YNNKEL (reference sequence). This CDR3 contains 14 residues. With 5 bases clipped from V and 4 bases from J, the junction kept 3 bases outside the gene matches. In nucleotides, the CDR3 is TGTGCCAGCAGCTTGAGCGGGAGGGCAGATACGCAGTATTTT. Its translation: CASSLSGRADTQYF.

The chain is built from TRBV3-1 (or the pseudogene TRBV3-2) and TRBJ1-2; D is perhaps TRBD1 (5 bases). This CDR3 contains 14 residues. V lost 3 bases to trimming and J lost 6 bases, with 14 bases between them. Germline V gene data show CDR1 as LGHDT and CDR2 as YNNKEL (reference sequence). Here the CDR3 DNA reads TGTGCCAGCAGCCACCATTCGGGGGGGAATGGCTACACCTTC. Its translation: CASSHHSGGNGYTF.

CDR3 bases: TGTGCCTGGAGTCGACAGACCGGGGGTGGTGGCTACACCTTC. Translation gives CAWSRQTGGGGYTF. The chain is built from TRBV30 and TRBJ1-2, with a tentative D call TRBD1 (5 bases). Germline V gene sequence: CDR1 GTSNPN, CDR2 SVGIG (reference sequence). This CDR3 is built from 14 residues. V gave up 2 bases and J gave up 7 bases, with 17 bases separating them.

The J gene is TRBJ2-1, the V gene TRBV4-2, with TRBD2 identical over 8 bases. Trimming removed 1 base from V and 2 bases from J; junction bases left unmatched: 1. The CDR3 is made up of 15 amino acids. The germline V gene has CDR1 LGHNA and CDR2 YNFKEQ. The CDR3 loop is CASSQGGGTYNEQFF. CDR3 coding DNA: TGTGCCAGCAGCCAAGGCGGGGGGACCTACAATGAGCAGTTCTTC.

In DNA, the CDR3 is TGTGCCAGCAGTCCCTACAGGATTAACTATGGCTACACCTTC. It encodes CASSPYRINYGYTF. The V call is TRBV2, the J call TRBJ1-2; D is perhaps TRBD1 (5 bases). The CDR3 is 14 residues long. V shed 5 bases and J shed 1 base, with 11 bases lying between them. Germline CDR1 and CDR2: SNHLY and FYNNEI.

This chain joins TRBV10-3 and TRBJ2-2; 9 bases agree with TRBD2. Germline CDR1 reads ENHRY; CDR2 reads SYGVKD. V lost 2 bases, J lost 4 bases, and 2 bases stayed unmatched. This CDR3 comprises 15 residues. Here the CDR3 reads CAISESGGITGELFF. CDR3 nucleotides: TGTGCCATCAGTGAGAGCGGGGGGATCACCGGGGAGCTGTTTTTT.

The rearrangement links TRBV6-1 to TRBJ1-2; 7 bases are shared with TRBD1. Germline V gene lookup returns CDR1 MNHNS and CDR2 SASEGT. The trim removed 4 bases at V and 7 bases at J, leaving 15 bases unmatched. CDR3 size: 16 residues. CDR3: CASSVSGTVLGTGYTF. In nucleotides, the CDR3 is TGTGCCAGCAGTGTCTCCGGGACAGTCCTGGGTACTGGCTACACCTTC.

The chain's CDR3 is CASSSTGGAGNTIYF. The CDR3 DNA reads TGTGCCAGCAGTTCTACAGGGGGCGCAGGAAACACCATATATTTT. The rearrangement joins TRBV7-8 to TRBJ1-3; 9 bases match TRBD1. V lost 6 bases to trimming and J lost 4 bases; unmatched junction nucleotides: 7. There are 15 residues in the CDR3. The germline CDR1 and CDR2 sequences are SGHVS and FQNEAQ.

This chain joins TRBV27 and TRBJ1-6, with D unresolved. The V gene lost 1 base and the J gene lost 5 bases, with 6 bases spanning the gap. The V gene's germline CDR1 is MNHEY and CDR2 SMNVEV (reference sequence). The CDR3 totals 14 residues. CDR3 in amino acids: CASSLWRNNSPLHF. DNA of the CDR3: TGTGCCAGCAGTTTATGGAGGAATAATTCACCCCTCCACTTT.

The gene calls are TRBV4-1 and TRBJ2-3; D possibly corresponds to TRBD1 (6 bases). CDR1 MGHRA and CDR2 YSYEKL come from the germline V gene. V gave up 1 base and J gave up 1 base, with 15 bases separating them. The CDR3 length is 17 residues. For the CDR3, the DNA is TGCGCCAGCAGCCAAGGGGTACAGGGATCGGGCACAGATACGCAGTATTTT. As protein: CASSQGVQGSGTDTQYF.

Regarding this clone: The junction does not match germline at one end; this may be a read error. This chain joins TRBV10-1 and TRBJ2-1; TRBD2 matches at 8 bases. CDR3 size: 14 residues. Per the germline V gene, CDR1 is WNHNN and CDR2 is SYGVQD (reference sequence). CDR3 in amino acids: CASSGGLGYDEQFF. The CDR3 DNA reads TGCGCCAGCAGTGGGGGACTAGGCTACGATGAGCAGTTCTTC.